This is a list of T cell receptor beta chains from one sample in a study of blood T cell repertoires in COVID-19. Only in-frame clones appear in the TCRdb table, and some are missing; sequencing was by immunoSEQ multiplex PCR. There are some 98,000 clones in the sample; around 80% occur only once, and about 25% lies in the top ten. The sample was peripheral blood. These receptors were collected from a man aged 55 to 70 with acute or convalescent COVID-19. Each CDR3 is given with its conserved first and last residue. The D gene is left open where the match is weak. Expanded clones get a size class; other rows say once, few or many, or leave the size out.

j_call | clone_size | d_call | v_call | cdr3_aa | cdr3_nt
TRBJ2-5 | - | TRBD2 | TRBV7-2 | CASSLGRGGQETQYF | TGTGCCAGCAGCTTGGGTCGGGGGGGCCAAGAGACCCAGTACTTC
TRBJ2-1 | - | TRBD1 | TRBV27 | CASRHDRGRTYNEQFF | TGTGCCAGCAGACACGACAGGGGGCGAACCTACAATGAGCAGTTCTTC
TRBJ1-2 | - | TRBD1 | TRBV3-1/TRBV3-2 | CASSQQHRTGLLYGYTF | TGTGCCAGCAGCCAACAACATCGGACAGGCTTACTCTATGGCTACACCTTC
TRBJ2-1 | - | - | TRBV6-5 | CASSYSWGAGGEQFF | TGTGCCAGCAGTTACTCATGGGGAGCTGGCGGTGAGCAGTTCTTC
TRBJ1-1 | - | TRBD1 | TRBV11-2 | CASSLFGTGSVTEAFF | TGTGCCAGCAGCTTATTTGGGACAGGGTCTGTTACTGAAGCTTTCTTT
TRBJ2-2 | - | - | TRBV5-1 | CASSTGLGGTGELFF | TGCGCCAGCAGCACCGGACTAGGGGGGACCGGGGAGCTGTTTTTT
TRBJ2-5 | few | TRBD1 | TRBV7-9 | CASSRTGGDETQYF | TGTGCCAGCAGCCGGACAGGGGGTGATGAGACCCAGTACTTC
TRBJ2-1 | - | - | TRBV2 | CASSAFGTTYNEQFF | TGTGCCAGCAGTGCCTTCGGGACAACGTACAATGAGCAGTTCTTC
TRBJ1-1 | - | - | TRBV10-2 | CASSEFPAEAFF | TGCGCCAGCAGTGAGTTTCCGGCTGAAGCTTTCTTT
TRBJ1-5 | - | - | TRBV5-3 | CARSAADSSNQPQHF | TGTGCCAGAAGCGCCGCCGACAGCAGCAATCAGCCCCAGCATTTT
TRBJ2-2 | - | - | TRBV7-8 | CASSFRSNTGELFF | TGTGCCAGCAGCTTCAGATCGAACACCGGGGAGCTGTTTTTT
TRBJ2-1 | - | TRBD2 | TRBV4-2 | CASSQDYPGGTNYNEQFF | TGTGCCAGCAGCCAAGACTATCCGGGGGGAACAAACTACAATGAGCAGTTCTTC
TRBJ2-1 | few | TRBD1 | TRBV10-2 | CASTPGTGTNEQFF | TGCGCCAGCACCCCCGGGACAGGGACCAATGAGCAGTTCTTC
TRBJ1-1 | - | - | TRBV5-1 | CASSLEGGTEAFF | TGCGCCAGCAGTTTGGAGGGGGGGACTGAAGCTTTCTTT
TRBJ1-2 | - | - | TRBV3-1/TRBV3-2 | CASSPTTGPYGYTF | TGTGCCAGCAGCCCCACTACAGGGCCTTATGGCTACACCTTC
TRBJ1-6 | few | TRBD1 | TRBV7-2 | CASSFRTGDSPLHF | TGTGCCAGCAGCTTCAGGACAGGGGATTCACCCCTCCACTTT
TRBJ1-1 | - | - | TRBV12-3/TRBV12-4 | CASNPVQNTEAFF | TGTGCCAGCAATCCGGTCCAGAACACTGAAGCTTTCTTT
TRBJ1-2 | - | - | TRBV10-1 | CASSDRNDRQRPYGYTF | TGCGCCAGCAGTGACCGGAATGATAGACAGAGACCATATGGCTACACCTTC